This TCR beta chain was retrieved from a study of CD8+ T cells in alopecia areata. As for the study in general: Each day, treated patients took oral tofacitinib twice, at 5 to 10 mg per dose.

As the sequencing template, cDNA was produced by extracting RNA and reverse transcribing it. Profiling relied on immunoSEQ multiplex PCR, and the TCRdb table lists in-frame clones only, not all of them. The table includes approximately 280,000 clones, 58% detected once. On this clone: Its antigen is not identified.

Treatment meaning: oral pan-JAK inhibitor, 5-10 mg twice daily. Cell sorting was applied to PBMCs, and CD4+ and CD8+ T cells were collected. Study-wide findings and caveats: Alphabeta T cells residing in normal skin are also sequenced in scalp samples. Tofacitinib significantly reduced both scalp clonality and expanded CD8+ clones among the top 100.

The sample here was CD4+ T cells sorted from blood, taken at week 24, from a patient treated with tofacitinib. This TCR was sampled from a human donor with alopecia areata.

CDR3 sequence: CASSLGRGPLNTEAFF. DNA for the CDR3: TGTGCCAGCAGCTTAGGCAGGGGGCCCCTGAACACTGAAGCTTTCTTT. The chain recombines TRBV7-9 with TRBJ1-1; 8 nucleotides match TRBD1. The CDR3 sequence is 16 residues long. With V trimmed by 1 base and J by 0 bases, 4 bases remained unmatched. Germline V gene data show CDR1 as SEHNR and CDR2 as FQNEAQ (reference sequence).